This T cell receptor (beta chain) was captured in a study of siplizumab effects on memory and regulatory T cells. The CDR3 loop spans 13 amino acids. The V gene's germline CDR1 is GTSNPN and CDR2 SVGIG (reference sequence). The V and J ends lost 0 bases and 0 bases respectively, with 5 bases between them. Sequencing used immunoSEQ multiplex PCR; TCRdb keeps in-frame clones, though not all of them. The sample has about 91,000 clones, roughly 93% seen once. Sequencing used CD8+ T cells sorted from blood. The source of this sequence is a human donor in good health. The chain carries TRBV30 and TRBJ2-5; D call uncertain. Here the CDR3 reads CAWSVDYQETQYF. DNA for the CDR3: TGTGCCTGGAGTGTAGACTACCAAGAGACCCAGTACTTC.